This entry lists 3 T cell receptor beta chains sequenced from one sample in a study of Graves' ophthalmopathy and Graves' hyperthyroidism. The TCR beta CDR3 regions underwent amplification from RNA transcripts. Scientists carried out first-round RT-PCR using HTBI primers and then a second-round multiplex PCR. TCRdb called the multiplex PCR reads again in MiXCR, with one record for every CDR3 protein. This table holds approximately 410,000 distinct CDR3 sequences, less than 20% found once. The sequencing input was peripheral blood. These receptors originate from a woman aged 18-35 years with stable Graves' hyperthyroidism.

This clonotype has a count of ten or more. The CDR3 DNA follows: TGTGCCAGCAGCCCCGGGGCCTTGAACACTGAAGCTTTCTTT. Protein product: CASSPGALNTEAFF. The chain has TRBV12-3 or TRBV12-4 and TRBJ1-1; tentative D call: TRBD1 (5 bases). The CDR3 length is 14 residues. The V and J ends lost 6 bases and 0 bases respectively, with 11 bases between them.

This clonotype showed up many times. V is TRBV2 and J is TRBJ2-7; D not resolved. Germline CDR1 is SNHLY and CDR2 is FYNNEI. Trimming shortened V by 9 bases and J by 0 bases, and 9 bases separated the two germline ends. This CDR3 comprises 12 residues. CDR3 sequence: CARGLNSYEQYF. Here the CDR3 DNA reads TGTGCCAGAGGTTTGAACTCCTACGAGCAGTACTTC.

This clonotype has at least ten counts. V gene TRBV12-3 or TRBV12-4 combines with J gene TRBJ1-5; D may be TRBD1 (5 bases). The CDR3 loop spans 15 amino acids. V lost 4 bases and J lost 7, with 17 bases in between. The CDR3 is CASSWDQGPRQPQHF. As DNA, the CDR3 is TGTGCCAGCAGTTGGGATCAGGGTCCTCGGCAGCCCCAGCATTTT.